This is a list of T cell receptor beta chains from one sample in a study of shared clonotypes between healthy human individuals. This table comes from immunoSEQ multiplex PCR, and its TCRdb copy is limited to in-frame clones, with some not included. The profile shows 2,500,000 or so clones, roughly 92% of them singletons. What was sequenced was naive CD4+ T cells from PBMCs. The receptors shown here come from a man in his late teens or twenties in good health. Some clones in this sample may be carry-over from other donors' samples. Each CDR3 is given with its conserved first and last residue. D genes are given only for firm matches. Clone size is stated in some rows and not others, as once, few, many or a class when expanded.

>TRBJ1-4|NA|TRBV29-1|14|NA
CSVKMRGTHEKLFF
TGCAGCGTCAAAATGCGAGGAACTCATGAAAAACTGTTTTTT
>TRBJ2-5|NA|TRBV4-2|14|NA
CASSQEPAGETQYF
TGTGCCAGCAGCCAAGAGCCGGCGGGGGAGACCCAGTACTTC
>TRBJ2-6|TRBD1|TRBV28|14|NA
CAGGQGTGANVLTF
TGTGCCGGGGGACAGGGAACTGGGGCCAACGTCCTGACTTTC
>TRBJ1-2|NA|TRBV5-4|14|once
CASSFDSGLVGYTF
TGTGCCAGCAGCTTCGATTCGGGGTTGGTTGGCTACACCTTC
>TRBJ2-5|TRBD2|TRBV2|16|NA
CASQRRAPTSVETQYF
TGTGCCAGCCAGCGCCGGGCCCCGACTAGCGTGGAGACCCAGTACTTC
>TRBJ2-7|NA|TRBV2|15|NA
CASSERQGKTYEQYF
TGTGCCAGCAGTGAAAGGCAGGGGAAAACCTACGAGCAGTACTTC
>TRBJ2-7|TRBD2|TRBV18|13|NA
CASTRGSSYEQYF
TGTGCCAGCACCCGCGGGAGCTCCTACGAGCAGTACTTC
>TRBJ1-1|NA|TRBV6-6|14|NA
CASSYWGGDTEAFF
TGTGCCAGCAGTTACTGGGGGGGGGACACTGAAGCTTTCTTT
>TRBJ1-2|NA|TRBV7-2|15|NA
CASSSGSLGDYGYTF
TGTGCCAGCAGCTCGGGCTCACTTGGAGACTATGGCTACACCTTC
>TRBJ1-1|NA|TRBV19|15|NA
CASRTYGGMNTEAFF
TGTGCCAGTAGAACCTACGGGGGCATGAACACTGAAGCTTTCTTT
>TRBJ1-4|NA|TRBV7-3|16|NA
CASSLITGGANEKLFF
TGTGCCAGCAGCTTAATCACGGGGGGCGCTAATGAAAAACTGTTTTTT
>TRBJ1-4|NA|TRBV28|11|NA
CASSSPEKLFF
TGTGCCAGCAGTTCCCCTGAAAAACTGTTTTTT
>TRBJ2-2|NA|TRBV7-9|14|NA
CASRRNRDSGELFF
TGTGCCAGCAGGCGGAACAGGGATTCCGGGGAGCTGTTTTTT
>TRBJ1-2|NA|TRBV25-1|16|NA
CASSGSDRLPLWGYTF
TGTGCCAGCAGTGGATCTGACAGGCTACCACTGTGGGGCTACACCTTC
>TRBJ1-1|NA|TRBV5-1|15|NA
CASSFSGGMGTEAFF
TGCGCCAGCAGCTTCTCTGGGGGGATGGGCACTGAAGCTTTCTTT
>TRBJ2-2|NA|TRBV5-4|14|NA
CASSFSRHTGELFF
TGTGCCAGCAGCTTCTCCAGGCACACCGGGGAGCTGTTTTTT
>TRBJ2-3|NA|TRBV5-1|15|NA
CASSFEGSYTDTQYF
TGCGCCAGCAGCTTCGAGGGATCATACACAGATACGCAGTATTTT
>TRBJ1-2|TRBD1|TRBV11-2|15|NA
CASSSGTGVNYGYTF
TGTGCCAGCAGCTCCGGGACAGGGGTAAACTATGGCTACACCTTC
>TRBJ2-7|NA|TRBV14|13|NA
CASSQSTSYEQYF
TGTGCCAGCAGCCAAAGTACGTCCTACGAGCAGTACTTC
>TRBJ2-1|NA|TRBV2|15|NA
CASGGPASSYNEQFF
TGTGCCAGCGGGGGACCCGCGAGCTCCTACAATGAGCAGTTCTTC
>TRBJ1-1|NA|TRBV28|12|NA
CASNLWGAEAFF
TGTGCCAGCAACCTGTGGGGGGCTGAAGCTTTCTTT
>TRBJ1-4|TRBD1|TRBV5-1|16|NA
CASSSGFGTGNEKLFF
TGCGCCAGCAGCTCTGGGTTTGGGACAGGAAATGAAAAACTGTTTTTT
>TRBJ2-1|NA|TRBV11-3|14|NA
CASSLGQGLNEQFF
TGTGCCAGCAGCTTAGGGCAGGGCTTGAATGAGCAGTTCTTC
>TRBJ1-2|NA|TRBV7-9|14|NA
CASSLAMGIYGYTF
TGTGCCAGCAGCTTAGCGATGGGGATCTATGGCTACACCTTC
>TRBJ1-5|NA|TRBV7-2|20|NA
CASSLAQPHRGWYSNQPQHF
TGTGCCAGCAGCTTAGCGCAGCCCCACCGAGGCTGGTATAGCAATCAGCCCCAGCATTTT
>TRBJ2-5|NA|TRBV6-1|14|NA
CASSLETEIKTQYF
TGTGCCAGCAGCCTCGAGACCGAGATAAAGACCCAGTACTTC
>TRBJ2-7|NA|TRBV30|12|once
CAWSDTANEQYF
TGTGCCTGGAGTGACACAGCTAACGAGCAGTACTTC
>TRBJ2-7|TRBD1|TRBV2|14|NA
CASSDQGVSYEQYF
TGTGCCAGCAGTGACCAGGGGGTAAGCTACGAGCAGTACTTC
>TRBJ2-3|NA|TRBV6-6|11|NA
CASSYGYTQYF
TGTGCCAGCAGTTACGGATATACGCAGTATTTT
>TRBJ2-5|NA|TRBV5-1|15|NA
CASSGGTAGSETQYF
TGCGCCAGCAGCGGGGGGACAGCTGGTTCGGAGACCCAGTACTTC
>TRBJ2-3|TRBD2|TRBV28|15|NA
CASSSLAGVTDTQYF
TGTGCCAGCAGTTCCCTAGCGGGAGTTACAGATACGCAGTATTTT
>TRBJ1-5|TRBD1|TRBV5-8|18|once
CASSRGTGGHYSNQPQHF
TGTGCCAGCAGCAGAGGGACAGGGGGGCACTATAGCAATCAGCCCCAGCATTTT
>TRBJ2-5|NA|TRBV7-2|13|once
CASRANGLVAQYF
TGTGCCAGCAGGGCCAATGGGCTGGTGGCCCAGTACTTC
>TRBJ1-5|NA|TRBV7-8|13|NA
CASSRARNQPQHF
TGTGCCAGCAGCAGGGCGCGCAATCAGCCCCAGCATTTT
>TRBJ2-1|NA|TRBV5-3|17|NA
CARSLVPPVVVYNEQFF
TGTGCCAGAAGCTTGGTACCCCCGGTGGTAGTTTACAATGAGCAGTTCTTC
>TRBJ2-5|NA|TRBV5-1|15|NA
CASALIGSVGETQYF
TGCGCCAGCGCTTTAATCGGGTCAGTGGGAGAGACCCAGTACTTC
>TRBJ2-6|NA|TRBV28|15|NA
CASSSLTGGANVLTF
TGTGCCAGCAGTAGTTTAACAGGTGGGGCCAACGTCCTGACTTTC
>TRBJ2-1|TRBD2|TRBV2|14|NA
CASSELTSGGEQFF
TGTGCCAGCAGTGAACTGACTAGCGGGGGAGAGCAGTTCTTC
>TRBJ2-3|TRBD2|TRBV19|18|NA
CASSPRGSGMISTDTQYF
TGTGCCAGTAGTCCCAGGGGTAGCGGGATGATTAGCACAGATACGCAGTATTTT
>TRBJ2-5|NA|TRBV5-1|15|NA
CASSGGSREWGTQYF
TGCGCCAGCAGCGGAGGTTCTAGGGAATGGGGGACCCAGTACTTC
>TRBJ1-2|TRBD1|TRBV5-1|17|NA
CASSLAPTGGPNYGYTF
TGCGCCAGCAGCTTGGCCCCGACAGGGGGCCCTAACTATGGCTACACCTTC
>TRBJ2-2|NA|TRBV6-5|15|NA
CASSYGDRMTGELFF
TGTGCCAGCAGTTACGGCGACAGAATGACCGGGGAGCTGTTTTTT
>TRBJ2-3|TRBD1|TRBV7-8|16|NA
CASSLKQGAYTDTQYF
TGTGCCAGCAGCTTAAAACAGGGGGCTTACACAGATACGCAGTATTTT
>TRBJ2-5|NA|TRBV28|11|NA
CASEQLETQYF
TGTGCCAGCGAACAGTTAGAGACCCAGTACTTC
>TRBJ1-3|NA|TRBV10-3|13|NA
CAIQWVSGNTIYF
TGTGCCATCCAGTGGGTCTCTGGAAACACCATATATTTT
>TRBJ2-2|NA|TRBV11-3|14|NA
CASSLLTNTGELFF
TGTGCCAGCAGCTTACTTACGAACACCGGGGAGCTGTTTTTT
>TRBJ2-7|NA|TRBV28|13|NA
CASSSTPSYEQYF
TGTGCCAGCAGCTCGACACCCTCCTACGAGCAGTACTTC
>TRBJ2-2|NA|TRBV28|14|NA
CASTPGRRTGELFF
TGTGCCAGCACCCCTGGGCGAAGGACCGGGGAGCTGTTTTTT